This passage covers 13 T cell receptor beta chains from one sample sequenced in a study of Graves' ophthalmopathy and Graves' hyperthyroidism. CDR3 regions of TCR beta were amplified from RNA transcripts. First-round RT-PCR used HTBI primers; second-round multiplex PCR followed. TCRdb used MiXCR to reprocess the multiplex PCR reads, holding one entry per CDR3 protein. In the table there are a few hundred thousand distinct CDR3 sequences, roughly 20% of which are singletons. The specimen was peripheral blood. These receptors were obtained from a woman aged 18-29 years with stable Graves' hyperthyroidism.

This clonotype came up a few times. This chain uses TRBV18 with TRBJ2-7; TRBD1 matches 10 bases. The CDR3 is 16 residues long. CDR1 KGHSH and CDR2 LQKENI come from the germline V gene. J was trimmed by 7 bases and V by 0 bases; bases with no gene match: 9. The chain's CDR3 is CASSPPSGTGVGEQYF. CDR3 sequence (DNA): TGTGCCAGCTCACCACCTTCCGGGACAGGGGTAGGGGAGCAGTACTTC.

CDR3 in amino acids: CSAKGLAGLDEQYF. The CDR3 DNA reads as TGCAGTGCCAAGGGGCTAGCGGGATTGGACGAGCAGTACTTC. The chain is built from TRBV20-1 and TRBJ2-7; TRBD2 matches 9 bases. V was clipped by 6 bases and J by 5 bases; unmatched bases: 11. The germline CDR1 and CDR2 sequences are DFQATT and SNEGSKA (reference sequence). The CDR3 contains 14 residues.

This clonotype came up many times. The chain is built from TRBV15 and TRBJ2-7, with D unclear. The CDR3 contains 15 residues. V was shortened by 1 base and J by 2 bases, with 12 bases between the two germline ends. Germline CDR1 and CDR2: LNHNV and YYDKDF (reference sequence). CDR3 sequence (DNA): TGTGCCACCAGCAGAGCGGGCCACATCCCCTACGAGCAGTACTTC. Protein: CATSRAGHIPYEQYF.

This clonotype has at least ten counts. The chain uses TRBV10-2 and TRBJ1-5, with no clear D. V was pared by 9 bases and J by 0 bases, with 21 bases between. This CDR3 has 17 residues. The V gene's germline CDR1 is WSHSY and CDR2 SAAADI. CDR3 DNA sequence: TGCGCCAGTAGAAACCCTCGGCAGGCCGATAGCAATCAGCCCCAGCATTTT. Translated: CASRNPRQADSNQPQHF.

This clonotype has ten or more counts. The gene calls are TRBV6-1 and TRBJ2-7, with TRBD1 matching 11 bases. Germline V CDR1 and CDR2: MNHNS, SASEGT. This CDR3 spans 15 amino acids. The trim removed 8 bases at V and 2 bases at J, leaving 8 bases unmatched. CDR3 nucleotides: TGTGCCAGCCGCCGGGGGACAGGGGGACCCTACGAGCAGTACTTC. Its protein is CASRRGTGGPYEQYF.

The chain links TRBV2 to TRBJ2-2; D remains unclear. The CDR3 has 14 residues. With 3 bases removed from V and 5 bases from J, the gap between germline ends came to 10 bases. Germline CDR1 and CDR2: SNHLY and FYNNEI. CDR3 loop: CASSDESLTGELFF. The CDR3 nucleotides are TGTGCCAGCAGTGATGAAAGCCTGACCGGGGAGCTGTTTTTT.

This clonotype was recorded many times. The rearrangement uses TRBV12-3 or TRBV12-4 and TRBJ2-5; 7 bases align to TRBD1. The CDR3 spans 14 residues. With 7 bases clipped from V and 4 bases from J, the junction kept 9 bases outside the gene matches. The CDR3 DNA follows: TGTGCCAGCAACGACGGGGACAGAGTAGAGACCCAGTACTTC. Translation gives CASNDGDRVETQYF.

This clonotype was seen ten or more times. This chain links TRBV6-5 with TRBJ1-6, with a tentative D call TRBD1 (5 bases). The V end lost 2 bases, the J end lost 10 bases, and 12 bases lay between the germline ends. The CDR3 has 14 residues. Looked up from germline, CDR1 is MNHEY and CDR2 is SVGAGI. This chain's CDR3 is CASSYQGTGSPLHF. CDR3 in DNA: TGTGCCAGCAGTTACCAGGGTACTGGGTCACCCCTCCACTTT.

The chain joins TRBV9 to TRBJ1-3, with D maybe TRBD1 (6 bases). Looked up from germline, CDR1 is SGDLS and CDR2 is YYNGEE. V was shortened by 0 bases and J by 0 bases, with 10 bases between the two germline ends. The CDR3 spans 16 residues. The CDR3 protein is CASSVGQGNSGNTIYF. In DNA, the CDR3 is TGTGCCAGCAGCGTAGGGCAGGGGAACTCTGGAAACACCATATATTTT.

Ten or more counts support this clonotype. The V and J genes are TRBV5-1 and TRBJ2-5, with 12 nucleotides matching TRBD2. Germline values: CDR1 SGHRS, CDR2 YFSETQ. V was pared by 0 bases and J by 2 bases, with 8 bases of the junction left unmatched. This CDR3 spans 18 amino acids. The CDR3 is CASSLVSRTSGTQETQYF. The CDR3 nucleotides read TGCGCCAGCAGCTTGGTCTCGCGGACTAGCGGGACGCAAGAGACCCAGTACTTC.

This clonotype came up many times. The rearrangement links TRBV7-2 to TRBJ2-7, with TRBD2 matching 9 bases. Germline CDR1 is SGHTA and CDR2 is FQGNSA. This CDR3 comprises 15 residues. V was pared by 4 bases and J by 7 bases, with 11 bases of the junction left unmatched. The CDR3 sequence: CASSSGGLARREQYF. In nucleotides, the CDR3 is TGTGCCAGCAGCTCCGGGGGACTAGCCCGTAGAGAGCAGTACTTC. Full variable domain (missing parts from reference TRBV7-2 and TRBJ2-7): GAGVSQSPSNKVTEKGKDVELRCDPISGHTALYWYRQSLGQGLEFLIYFQGNSAPDKSGLPSDRFSAERTGGSVSTLTIQRTQQEDSAVYLCASSSGGLARREQYFGPGTRLTVT.

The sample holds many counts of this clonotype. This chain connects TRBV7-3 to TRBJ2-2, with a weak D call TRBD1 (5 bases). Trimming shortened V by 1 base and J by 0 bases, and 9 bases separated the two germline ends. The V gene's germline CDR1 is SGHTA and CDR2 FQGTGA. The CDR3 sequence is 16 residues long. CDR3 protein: CASSLNPGTNTGELFF. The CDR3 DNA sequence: TGTGCCAGCAGCTTAAACCCAGGGACGAACACCGGGGAGCTGTTTTTT.

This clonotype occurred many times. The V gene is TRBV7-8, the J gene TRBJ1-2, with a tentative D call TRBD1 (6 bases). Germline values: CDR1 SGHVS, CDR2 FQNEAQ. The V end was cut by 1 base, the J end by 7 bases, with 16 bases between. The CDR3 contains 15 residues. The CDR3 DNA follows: TGTGCCAGCAGCTTAGTATCTTCGGGGGGCAGTGGCTACACCTTC. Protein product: CASSLVSSGGSGYTF. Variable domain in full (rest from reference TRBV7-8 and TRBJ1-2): GAGVSQSPRYKVAKRGQDVALRCDPISGHVSLFWYQQALGQGPEFLTYFQNEAQLDKSGLPSDRFFAERPEGSVSTLKIQRTQQEDSAVYLCASSLVSSGGSGYTFGSGTRLTVV.